Detailed here is one TCR beta chain. Its antigen is unknown. The CDR3 length is 15 residues. CDR1 and CDR2 (germline): SGHNT, YYREEE (reference sequence). V lost 4 bases and J lost 5, with 15 bases in between. These data are taken from a study of cytomegalovirus exposure and HLA in healthy donors. Whole-study findings and limits: In a later analysis, a missense DCLRE1C variant was linked to TCR beta V- and J-gene trimming. Based on reports, TCR beta sequences accurately predicted HLA-A and HLA-B alleles for most subjects. Per a later analysis, about 17,000 TCR beta sequences showed association with HLA alleles at 0.05 false discovery rate. The majority of CMV-associated TCR beta chains were reported as apparently HLA-restricted in a later analysis.

The PCR made use of 60 Vbeta and 13 Jbeta primers. Clones were read by immunoSEQ multiplex PCR, and TCRdb kept only the in-frame ones, dropping some. The sample lists some 100,000 clones, roughly four fifths occurring once. This clonotype was sampled from a male donor in good health and CMV-seropositive. V gene TRBV5-4 combines with J gene TRBJ1-4, with D unresolved. The specimen was PBMCs. CDR3 sequence: CASSPSAGGNEKLFF. DNA for the CDR3: TGTGCCAGCAGCCCATCGGCAGGAGGGAATGAAAAACTGTTTTTT.